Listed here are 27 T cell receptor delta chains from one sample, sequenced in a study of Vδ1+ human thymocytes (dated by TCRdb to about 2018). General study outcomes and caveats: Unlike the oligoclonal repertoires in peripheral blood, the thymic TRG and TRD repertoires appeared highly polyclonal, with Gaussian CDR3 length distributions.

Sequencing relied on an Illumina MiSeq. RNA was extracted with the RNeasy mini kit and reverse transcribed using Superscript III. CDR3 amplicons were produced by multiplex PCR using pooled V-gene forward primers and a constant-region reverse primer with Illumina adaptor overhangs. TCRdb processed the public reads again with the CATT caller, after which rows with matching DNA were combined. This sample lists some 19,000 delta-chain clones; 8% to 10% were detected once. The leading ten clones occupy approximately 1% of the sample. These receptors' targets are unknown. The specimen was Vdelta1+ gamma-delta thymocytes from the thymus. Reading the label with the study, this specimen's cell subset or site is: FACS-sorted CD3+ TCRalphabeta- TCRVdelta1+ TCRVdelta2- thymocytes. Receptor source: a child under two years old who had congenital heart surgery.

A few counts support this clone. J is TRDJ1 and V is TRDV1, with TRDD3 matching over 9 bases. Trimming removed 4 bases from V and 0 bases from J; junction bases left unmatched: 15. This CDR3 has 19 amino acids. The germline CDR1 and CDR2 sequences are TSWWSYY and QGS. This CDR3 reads CALGGAWLGLGEYTDKLIF. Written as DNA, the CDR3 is TGTGCTCTTGGGGGCGCGTGGCTAGGACTGGGGGAGTACACCGATAAACTCATCTTT.

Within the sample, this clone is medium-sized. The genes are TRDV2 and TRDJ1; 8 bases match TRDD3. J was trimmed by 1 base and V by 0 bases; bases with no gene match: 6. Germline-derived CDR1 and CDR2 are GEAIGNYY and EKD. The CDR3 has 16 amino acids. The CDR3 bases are TGTGCCTGTGACACCGGGGCTGGGGGAACCACCGATAAACTCATCTTT. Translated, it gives CACDTGAGGTTDKLIF.

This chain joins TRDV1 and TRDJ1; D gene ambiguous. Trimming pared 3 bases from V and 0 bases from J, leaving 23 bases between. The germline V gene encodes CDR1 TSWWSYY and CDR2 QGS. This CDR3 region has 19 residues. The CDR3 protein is CALGEEAVPLQAYTDKLIF. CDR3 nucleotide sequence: TGTGCTCTTGGGGAGGAAGCTGTTCCCTTGCAGGCCTACACCGATAAACTCATCTTT.

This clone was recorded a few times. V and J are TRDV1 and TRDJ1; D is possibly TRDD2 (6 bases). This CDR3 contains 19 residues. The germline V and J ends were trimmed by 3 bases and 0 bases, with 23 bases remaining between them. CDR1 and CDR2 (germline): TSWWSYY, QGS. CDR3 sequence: CALGDSPSLIIDYTDKLIF. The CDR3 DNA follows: TGTGCTCTTGGGGATTCCCCTTCCCTCATCATCGACTACACCGATAAACTCATCTTT.

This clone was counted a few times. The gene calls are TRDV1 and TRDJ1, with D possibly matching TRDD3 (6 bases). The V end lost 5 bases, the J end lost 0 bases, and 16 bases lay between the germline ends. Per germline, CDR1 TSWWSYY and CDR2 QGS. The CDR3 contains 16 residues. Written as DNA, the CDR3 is TGTGCTCTTGGGCCCGGGGGGACGCTGTACACCGATAAACTCATCTTT. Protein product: CALGPGGTLYTDKLIF.

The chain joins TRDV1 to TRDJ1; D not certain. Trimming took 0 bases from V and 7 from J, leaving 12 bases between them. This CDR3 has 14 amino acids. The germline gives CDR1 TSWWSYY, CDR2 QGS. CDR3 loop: CALGELQSPGKLIF. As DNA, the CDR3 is TGTGCTCTTGGGGAACTACAATCTCCCGGTAAACTCATCTTT.

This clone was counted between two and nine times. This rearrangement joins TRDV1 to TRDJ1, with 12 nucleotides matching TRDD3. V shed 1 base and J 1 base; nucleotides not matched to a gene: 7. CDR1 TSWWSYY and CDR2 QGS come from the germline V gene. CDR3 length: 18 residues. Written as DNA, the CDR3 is TGTGCTCTTGGGGAACGTACTGGGGGATACAGTAGCACCGATAAACTCATCTTT. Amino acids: CALGERTGGYSSTDKLIF.

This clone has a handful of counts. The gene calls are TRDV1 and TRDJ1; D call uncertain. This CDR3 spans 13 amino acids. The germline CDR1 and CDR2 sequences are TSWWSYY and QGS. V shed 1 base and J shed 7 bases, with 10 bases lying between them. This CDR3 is CALGEPPLGKLIF. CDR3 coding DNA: TGTGCTCTTGGGGAACCCCCTTTGGGTAAACTCATCTTT.

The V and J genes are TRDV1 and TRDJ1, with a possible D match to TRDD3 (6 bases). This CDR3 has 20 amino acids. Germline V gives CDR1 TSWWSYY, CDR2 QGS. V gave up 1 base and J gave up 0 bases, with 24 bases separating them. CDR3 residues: CALGERQYWDPPGYTDKLIF. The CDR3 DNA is TGTGCTCTTGGGGAACGCCAGTACTGGGATCCACCAGGGTACACCGATAAACTCATCTTT.

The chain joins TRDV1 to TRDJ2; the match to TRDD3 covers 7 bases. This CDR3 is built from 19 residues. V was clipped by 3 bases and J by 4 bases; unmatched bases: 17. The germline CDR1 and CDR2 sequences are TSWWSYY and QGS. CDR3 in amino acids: CALGDPPKRLGAGTAQLFF. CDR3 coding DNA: TGTGCTCTTGGGGACCCCCCCAAACGGCTGGGGGCTGGGACAGCACAACTCTTCTTT.

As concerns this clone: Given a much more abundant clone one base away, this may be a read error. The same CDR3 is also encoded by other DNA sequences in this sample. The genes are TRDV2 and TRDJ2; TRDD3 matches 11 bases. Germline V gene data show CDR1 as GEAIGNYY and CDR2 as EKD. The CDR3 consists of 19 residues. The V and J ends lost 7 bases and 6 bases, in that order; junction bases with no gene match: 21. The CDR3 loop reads CACGWRPYWGIREAAQLFF. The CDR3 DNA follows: TGTGCCTGCGGCTGGCGACCGTACTGGGGGATAAGGGAGGCAGCACAACTCTTCTTT.

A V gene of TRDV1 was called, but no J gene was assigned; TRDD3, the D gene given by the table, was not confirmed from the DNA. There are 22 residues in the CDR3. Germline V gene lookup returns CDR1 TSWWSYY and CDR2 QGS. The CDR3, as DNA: TGTGCTCTTGGGACATCTAGCCGACTGGGGGATACGCGCAGGGGTGGCACCGATAAACCCATCTTT. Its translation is CALGTSSRLGDTRRGGTDKPIF.

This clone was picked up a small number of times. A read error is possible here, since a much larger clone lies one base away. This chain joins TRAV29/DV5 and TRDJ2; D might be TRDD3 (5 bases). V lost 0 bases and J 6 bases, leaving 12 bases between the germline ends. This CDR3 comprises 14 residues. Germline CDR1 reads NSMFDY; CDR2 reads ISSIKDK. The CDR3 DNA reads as TGTGCAGCAAGCGAAGCTGGGATCGCAGCACAACTCTTCTTT. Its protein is CAASEAGIAAQLFF.

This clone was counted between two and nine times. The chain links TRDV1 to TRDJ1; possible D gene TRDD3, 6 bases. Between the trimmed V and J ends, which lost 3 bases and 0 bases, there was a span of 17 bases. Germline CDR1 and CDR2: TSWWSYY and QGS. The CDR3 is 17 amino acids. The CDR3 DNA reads TGTGCTCTTGGGGACCAACCTGGGCTGGGGTACACCGATAAACTCATCTTT. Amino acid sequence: CALGDQPGLGYTDKLIF.

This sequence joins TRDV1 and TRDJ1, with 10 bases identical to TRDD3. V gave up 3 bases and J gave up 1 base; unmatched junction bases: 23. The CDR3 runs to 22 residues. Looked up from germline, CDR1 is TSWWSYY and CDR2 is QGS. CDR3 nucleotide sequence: TGTGCTCTTGGGGAGGTTAACCTTCCTCCCTTGCGTGGGGGATACTTCACCGATAAACTCATCTTT. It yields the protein CALGEVNLPPLRGGYFTDKLIF.

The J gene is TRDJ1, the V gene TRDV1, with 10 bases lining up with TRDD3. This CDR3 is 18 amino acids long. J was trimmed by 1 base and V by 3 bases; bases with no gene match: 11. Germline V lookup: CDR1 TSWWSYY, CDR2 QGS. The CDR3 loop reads CALGDYYGLGDSTDKLIF. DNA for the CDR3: TGTGCTCTTGGGGATTACTACGGGCTGGGGGATAGCACCGATAAACTCATCTTT.

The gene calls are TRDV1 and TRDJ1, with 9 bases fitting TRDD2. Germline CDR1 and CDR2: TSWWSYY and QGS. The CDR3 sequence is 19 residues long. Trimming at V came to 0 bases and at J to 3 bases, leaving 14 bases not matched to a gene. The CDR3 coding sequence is TGTGCTCTTGGGGAACTAGGGACCTTCCTACCGGCCTACGCCGATAAACTCATCTTT. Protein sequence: CALGELGTFLPAYADKLIF.

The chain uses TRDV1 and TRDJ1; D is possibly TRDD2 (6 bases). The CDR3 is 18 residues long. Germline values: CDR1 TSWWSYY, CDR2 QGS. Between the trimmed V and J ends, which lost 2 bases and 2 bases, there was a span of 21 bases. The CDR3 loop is CALGEVAIGVLRTDKLIF. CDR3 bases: TGTGCTCTTGGGGAAGTGGCTATAGGGGTCCTACGTACCGATAAACTCATCTTT.

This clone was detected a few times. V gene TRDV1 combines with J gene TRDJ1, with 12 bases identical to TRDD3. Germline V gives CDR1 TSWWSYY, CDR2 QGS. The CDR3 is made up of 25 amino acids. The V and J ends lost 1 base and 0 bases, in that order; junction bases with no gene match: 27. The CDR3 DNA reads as TGTGCTCTTGGGGAACCCTATAAACCGTTCCCCAGGTACTGGGGGATACAGGGGTACACCGATAAACTCATCTTT. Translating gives CALGEPYKPFPRYWGIQGYTDKLIF.

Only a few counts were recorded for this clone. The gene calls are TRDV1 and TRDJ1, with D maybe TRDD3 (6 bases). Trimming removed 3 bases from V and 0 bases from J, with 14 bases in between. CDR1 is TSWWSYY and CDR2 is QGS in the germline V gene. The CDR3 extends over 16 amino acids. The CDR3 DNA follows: TGTGCTCTTGGGGACGGGGGGGGACAAAACACCGATAAACTCATCTTT. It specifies CALGDGGGQNTDKLIF.

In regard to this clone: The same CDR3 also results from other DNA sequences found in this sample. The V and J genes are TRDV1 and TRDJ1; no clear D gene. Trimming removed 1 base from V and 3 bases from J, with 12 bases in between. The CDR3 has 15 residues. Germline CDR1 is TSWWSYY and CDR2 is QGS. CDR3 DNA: TGTGCTCTTGGGGAACGACGGCTACAGTCCGATAAACTCATCTTT. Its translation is CALGERRLQSDKLIF.

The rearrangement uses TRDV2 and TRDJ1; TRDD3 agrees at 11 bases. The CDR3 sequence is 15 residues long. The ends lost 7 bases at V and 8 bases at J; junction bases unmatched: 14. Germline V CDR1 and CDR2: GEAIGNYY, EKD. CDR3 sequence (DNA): TGTGCCTGGGACCTACGCTGGGGGATACTGGGCAAACTCATCTTT. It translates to CAWDLRWGILGKLIF.

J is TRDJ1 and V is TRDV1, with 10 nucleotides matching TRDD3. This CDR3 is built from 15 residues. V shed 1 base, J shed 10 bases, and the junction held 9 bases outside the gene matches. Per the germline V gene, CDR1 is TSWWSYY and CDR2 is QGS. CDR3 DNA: TGTGCTCTTGGGGAACCCAGGAGGGGGGATACGCGACTCATCTTT. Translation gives CALGEPRRGDTRLIF.

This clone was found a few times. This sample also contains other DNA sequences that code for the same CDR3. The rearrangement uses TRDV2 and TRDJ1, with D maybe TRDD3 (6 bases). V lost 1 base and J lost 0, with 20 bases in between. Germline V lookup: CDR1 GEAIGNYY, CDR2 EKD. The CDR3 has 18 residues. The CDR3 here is CACDTGGLRPTYTDKLIF. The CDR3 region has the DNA TGTGCCTGTGACACTGGGGGCCTGCGCCCAACGTACACCGATAAACTCATCTTT.

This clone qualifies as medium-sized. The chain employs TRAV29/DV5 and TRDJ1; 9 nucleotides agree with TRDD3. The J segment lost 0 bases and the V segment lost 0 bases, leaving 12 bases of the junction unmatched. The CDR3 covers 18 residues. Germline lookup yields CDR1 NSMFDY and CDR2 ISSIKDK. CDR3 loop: CAASGSYWGTGYTDKLIF. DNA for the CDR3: TGTGCAGCAAGCGGTTCCTACTGGGGGACGGGGTACACCGATAAACTCATCTTT. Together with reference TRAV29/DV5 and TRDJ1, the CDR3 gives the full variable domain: DQQVKQNSPSLSVQEGRISILNCDYTNSMFDYFLWYKKYPAEGPTFLISISSIKDKNEDGRFTVFLNKSAKHLSLHIVPSQPGDSAVYFCAASGSYWGTGYTDKLIFGKGTRVTVEP.

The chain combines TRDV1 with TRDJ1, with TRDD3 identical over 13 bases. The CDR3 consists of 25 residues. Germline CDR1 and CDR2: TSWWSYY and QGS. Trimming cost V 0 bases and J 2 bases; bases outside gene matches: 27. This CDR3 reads CALGELSGLKPYTGGYAYSTDKLIF. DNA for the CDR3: TGTGCTCTTGGGGAACTATCGGGGCTAAAGCCCTACACTGGGGGATACGCGTATTCTACCGATAAACTCATCTTT.

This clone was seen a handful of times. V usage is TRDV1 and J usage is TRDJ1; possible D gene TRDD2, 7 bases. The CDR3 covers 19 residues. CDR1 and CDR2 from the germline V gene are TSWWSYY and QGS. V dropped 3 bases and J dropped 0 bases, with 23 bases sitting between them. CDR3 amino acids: CALGDSYAHALGHTDKLIF. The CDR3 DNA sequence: TGTGCTCTTGGGGATTCCTACGCACATGCACTGGGCCACACCGATAAACTCATCTTT.